This T cell receptor (beta chain) was captured in a study of identical twins. TCRdb itself ran the 5' RACE reads through MiXCR, one entry per CDR3 protein. The sample yields 600,000 to 800,000 distinct CDR3 sequences, around 20% seen once. The CDR3 length is 14 residues. V lost 6 bases to trimming and J lost 2 bases, with 17 bases between them. The germline CDR1 and CDR2 sequences are DFQATT and SNEGSKA (reference sequence). This clonotype was found a few times. The sample was also reused in another study, on T cells expressing NK-cell markers.

This sequence was found in a woman younger than 35 in good health. The J gene is TRBJ2-7, the V gene TRBV20-1; D is tentatively TRBD1 or TRBD2 (5 bases each). Material for sequencing was PBMCs. CDR3 amino acids: CSAREPSGTYEQYF. Here the CDR3 DNA reads TGCAGTGCCAGGGAACCCTCGGGGACCTACGAGCAGTACTTC.